Presented here are 13 T cell receptor beta chains from one specimen sequenced in a study of blood T cell repertoires in COVID-19. Using immunoSEQ multiplex PCR, the repertoire was profiled, and TCRdb retains in-frame clones only, with some absent. This table holds just over 150,000 clones, 85% to 90% found once. The sample taken for sequencing was peripheral blood. All receptors derive from a woman in her thirties or forties with acute or convalescent COVID-19.

The chain carries TRBV5-1 and TRBJ2-1; 10 bases agree with TRBD2. CDR3 length equals 15 residues. V shed 3 bases and J 6 bases; nucleotides not matched to a gene: 6. The germline CDR1 and CDR2 sequences are SGHRS and YFSETQ. CDR3 protein: CASSSLAGVGNEQFF. CDR3 DNA sequence: TGCGCCAGCAGCTCCCTAGCGGGAGTGGGCAATGAGCAGTTCTTC.

The gene calls are TRBV7-8 and TRBJ1-2, with 9 bases lining up with TRBD1. The CDR3 extends over 14 amino acids. Germline values: CDR1 SGHVS, CDR2 FQNEAQ. V lost 1 base, J lost 4 bases, and 1 base stayed unmatched. This chain's CDR3 is CASSLGTGVYGYTF. The CDR3, as DNA: TGTGCCAGCAGCTTAGGGACAGGGGTCTATGGCTACACCTTC.

Only one count was recorded for this clone. The V call is TRBV15, the J call TRBJ1-4; D unresolved. Looked up from germline, CDR1 is LNHNV and CDR2 is YYDKDF (reference sequence). The ends were cut back, 1 base at V and 3 bases at J, with 9 bases in the middle. The CDR3 has 15 residues. CDR3 region: CATSRVGGPNEKLFF. In DNA form, the CDR3 reads TGTGCCACCAGCAGAGTGGGCGGGCCTAATGAAAAACTGTTTTTT.

J is TRBJ2-7 and V is TRBV28, with TRBD2 identical over 9 bases. With 5 bases clipped from V and 1 base from J, the junction kept 3 bases outside the gene matches. The CDR3 runs 14 residues. The germline V gene encodes CDR1 MDHEN and CDR2 SYDVKM. The CDR3 bases are TGTGCCAGCAGTCTCCTAGCGGGATCCTACGAGCAGTACTTC. It is translated as CASSLLAGSYEQYF.

This clone was counted a single time. The rearrangement uses TRBV27 and TRBJ2-3, with D perhaps TRBD1 (6 bases). The germline gives CDR1 MNHEY, CDR2 SMNVEV (reference sequence). The CDR3 extends over 15 amino acids. V lost 0 bases and J 0 bases, leaving 7 bases between the germline ends. The CDR3 coding sequence is TGTGCCAGCAGTTTATCGGGGGCTAGCACAGATACGCAGTATTTT. As protein: CASSLSGASTDTQYF.

The CDR3, as DNA: TGTGCCTGGACAACGGGTGGGGCAGACCAGCAGTACTTC. This gives the protein CAWTTGGADQQYF. The rearrangement links TRBV30 to TRBJ2-7, with a weak D call TRBD1 (5 bases). Trimming pared 4 bases from V and 8 bases from J, leaving 18 bases between. The germline V gene has CDR1 GTSNPN and CDR2 SVGIG (reference sequence). This CDR3 is 13 amino acids long.

The DNA for the CDR3 is TGTGCCAGCAGCCTTAACCCGGGAATTTACAGCAATCAGCCCCAGCATTTT. It yields the protein CASSLNPGIYSNQPQHF. The rearrangement links TRBV7-2 to TRBJ1-5; no firm D call. The CDR3 is 17 residues long. CDR1 and CDR2 (germline): SGHTA, FQGNSA. Trimming removed 5 bases at V and 1 base at J, with 18 bases between.

This chain connects TRBV25-1 to TRBJ2-1, with 7 nucleotides matching TRBD2. Germline V CDR1 and CDR2: MGHDK, SYGVNS. Trimming at V came to 7 bases and at J to 4 bases, leaving 7 bases not matched to a gene. CDR3 length equals 14 residues. The CDR3 here is CASTGLADYNEQFF. In DNA form, the CDR3 reads TGTGCCAGCACCGGGCTAGCGGATTACAATGAGCAGTTCTTC.

The chain recombines TRBV7-8 with TRBJ2-7; 10 bases are a match to TRBD1. V was clipped by 1 base and J by 4 bases; unmatched bases: 4. Germline V gives CDR1 SGHVS, CDR2 FQNEAQ. The CDR3 sequence is 15 residues long. The CDR3 DNA reads TGTGCCAGCAGCTTAGAGGGACAGGGGCAATACGAGCAGTACTTC. Translated: CASSLEGQGQYEQYF.

The sample holds one count of this clone. The chain combines TRBV24-1 with TRBJ2-7; TRBD1 matches at 11 bases. The J segment lost 8 bases and the V segment lost 5 bases, leaving 7 bases of the junction unmatched. The V gene's germline CDR1 is KGHDR and CDR2 SFDVKD. This CDR3 region has 14 residues. The CDR3 DNA reads TGTGCCACCAGTGGTACGGGACAGGGGGATAAGCAGTACTTC. Amino acid sequence: CATSGTGQGDKQYF.

The V call is TRBV19, the J call TRBJ2-7; TRBD2 matches at 10 bases. Losses at the gene ends were 6 bases for V and 0 bases for J; bases not matched to a gene: 5. The V gene's germline CDR1 is LNHDA and CDR2 SQIVND (reference sequence). CDR3 length: 15 residues. The DNA of the CDR3 is TGTGCCAGTAGCAATAGCGGGGGGATCTCCTACGAGCAGTACTTC. It yields the protein CASSNSGGISYEQYF.

The J gene is TRBJ2-2, the V gene TRBV6-1; no definite D call. The CDR3 is 13 amino acids. Trimming left V 8 bases short and J 2 bases short, with 9 bases between. Looked up from germline, CDR1 is MNHNS and CDR2 is SASEGT. The chain's CDR3 is CASFTGNTGELFF. The CDR3 region has the DNA TGTGCCAGCTTCACGGGTAACACCGGGGAGCTGTTTTTT.

This clone was detected once. The genes are TRBV27 and TRBJ2-7, with 7 nucleotides matching TRBD1. V was pared by 5 bases and J by 5 bases, with 9 bases of the junction left unmatched. Germline V lookup: CDR1 MNHEY, CDR2 SMNVEV (reference sequence). The CDR3 is made up of 14 amino acids. CDR3 loop: CASSTKDRSHEQYF. The CDR3 DNA reads TGTGCCAGCAGTACCAAGGACAGGTCGCACGAGCAGTACTTC.